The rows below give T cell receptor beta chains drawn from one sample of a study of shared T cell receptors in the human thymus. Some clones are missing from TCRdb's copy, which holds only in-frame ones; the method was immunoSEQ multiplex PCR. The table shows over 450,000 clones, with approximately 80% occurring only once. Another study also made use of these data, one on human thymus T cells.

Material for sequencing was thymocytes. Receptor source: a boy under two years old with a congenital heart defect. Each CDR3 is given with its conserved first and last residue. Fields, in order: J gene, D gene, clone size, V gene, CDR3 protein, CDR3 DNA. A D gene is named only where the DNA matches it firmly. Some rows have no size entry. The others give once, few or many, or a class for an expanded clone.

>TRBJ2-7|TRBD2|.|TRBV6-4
CASSAETSGSPYEQYF
TGTGCCAGCAGCGCCGAGACTAGCGGGAGTCCCTACGAGCAGTACTTC
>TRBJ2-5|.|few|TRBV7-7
CASSLSPWWRREKETQYF
TGTGCTAGCAGCTTAAGTCCTTGGTGGAGGCGGGAAAAAGAGACCCAGTACTTC
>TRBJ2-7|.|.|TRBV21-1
CASSKASRDRGHEQYF
TGTGCCAGCAGCAAAGCGTCCCGGGACAGGGGCCACGAGCAGTACTTC
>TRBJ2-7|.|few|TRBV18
CASSPAGWGEQYF
TGTGCCAGCTCACCCGCAGGGTGGGGCGAGCAGTACTTC
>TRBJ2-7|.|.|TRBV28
CASSLGEFYEQYF
TGTGCCAGCAGTTTAGGGGAGTTTTACGAGCAGTACTTC
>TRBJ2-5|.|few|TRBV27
CATPATGREETQYF
TGTGCCACTCCGGCGACTGGGCGGGAAGAGACCCAGTACTTC
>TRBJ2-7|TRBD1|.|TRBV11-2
CASSPRDRDYEQYF
TGTGCCAGCAGCCCTCGGGACAGGGACTACGAGCAGTACTTC
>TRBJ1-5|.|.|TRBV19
CASSILPGRVQPQHF
TGTGCCAGTAGTATACTCCCCGGCAGGGTTCAGCCCCAGCATTTT
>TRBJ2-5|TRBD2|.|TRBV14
CASSLSGRQEETQYF
TGTGCCAGCAGCCTTAGCGGGAGACAAGAAGAGACCCAGTACTTC
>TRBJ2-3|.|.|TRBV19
CASTQRDNSTDTQYF
TGTGCCAGTACCCAGCGGGACAATAGCACAGATACGCAGTATTTT
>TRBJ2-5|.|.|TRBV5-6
CASSLRVAAPRETQYF
TGTGCCAGCAGCTTGAGGGTAGCGGCACCCCGGGAGACCCAGTACTTC
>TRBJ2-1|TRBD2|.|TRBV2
CASAVPSSGRNEQFF
TGTGCCAGCGCCGTCCCGAGTAGCGGGAGAAATGAGCAGTTCTTC
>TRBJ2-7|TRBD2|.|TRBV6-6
CASSTGLVMGQYF
TGTGCCAGCAGTACGGGACTAGTAATGGGGCAGTACTTC
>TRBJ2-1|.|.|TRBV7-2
CASSRGSSYNEQFF
TGTGCCAGCAGCCGTGGGAGCTCCTACAATGAGCAGTTCTTC
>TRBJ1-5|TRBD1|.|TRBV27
CATGTGWNQPQHF
TGTGCCACCGGGACAGGGTGGAATCAGCCCCAGCATTTT
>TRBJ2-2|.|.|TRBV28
CASNPRGTGELFF
TGTGCCAGCAACCCCCGGGGTACCGGGGAGCTGTTTTTT
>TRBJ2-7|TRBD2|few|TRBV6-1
CASSEGPLADDDEQYF
TGTGCCAGCAGTGAAGGGCCCCTAGCGGACGACGACGAGCAGTACTTC
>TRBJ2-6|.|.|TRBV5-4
CASSLAKQGKGSGANVLTF
TGTGCCAGCAGCTTGGCTAAACAGGGCAAGGGATCTGGGGCCAACGTCCTGACTTTC
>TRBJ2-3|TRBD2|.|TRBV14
CASSHHRGRGGSDTQYF
TGTGCCAGCAGCCATCACCGGGGGAGGGGAGGGTCAGATACGCAGTATTTT
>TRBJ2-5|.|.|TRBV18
CASFRVGETQYF
TGTGCCAGTTTCAGGGTAGGAGAGACCCAGTACTTC
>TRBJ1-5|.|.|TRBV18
CASSPWGGLGQPQHF
TGTGCCAGCTCACCATGGGGGGGTCTGGGTCAGCCCCAGCATTTT
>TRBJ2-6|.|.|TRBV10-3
CAISDRTAYSGANVLTF
TGTGCCATCAGTGACAGGACAGCCTACTCTGGGGCCAACGTCCTGACTTTC
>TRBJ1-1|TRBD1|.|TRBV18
CASSPRDRGTEAFF
TGTGCCAGCTCCCCCCGGGACAGGGGGACTGAAGCTTTCTTT
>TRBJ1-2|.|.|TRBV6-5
CASSRPGHNYGYTF
TGTGCCAGCAGTCGGCCGGGACACAACTATGGCTACACCTTC
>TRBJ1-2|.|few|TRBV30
CAWSSTTGRAVYGYTF
TGTGCCTGGAGTTCAACCACAGGGCGAGCGGTCTATGGCTACACCTTC
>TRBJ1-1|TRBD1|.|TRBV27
CASSPGQGAGTEAFF
TGTGCCAGCAGTCCAGGACAGGGGGCAGGTACTGAAGCTTTCTTT
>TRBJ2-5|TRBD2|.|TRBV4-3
CASSPTSGTETQYF
TGCGCCAGCAGCCCGACTAGCGGGACAGAGACCCAGTACTTC
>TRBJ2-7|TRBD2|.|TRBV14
CASSQGGTGGHEQYF
TGTGCCAGCAGCCAAGGGGGAACGGGAGGACACGAGCAGTACTTC
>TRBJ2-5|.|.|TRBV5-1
CASRLRVRPETQYF
TGCGCCAGCCGACTGCGGGTACGACCGGAGACCCAGTACTTC
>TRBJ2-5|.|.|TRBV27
CASSPGRQETQYF
TGTGCCAGCAGCCCAGGGCGACAAGAGACCCAGTACTTC
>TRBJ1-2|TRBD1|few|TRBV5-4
CASSPHEVIRGRNYGYTF
TGTGCCAGCAGCCCCCACGAGGTTATCAGGGGGAGGAACTATGGCTACACCTTC
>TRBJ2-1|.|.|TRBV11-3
CASHRASVDEQFF
TGTGCCAGCCACCGGGCTAGCGTTGATGAGCAGTTCTTC
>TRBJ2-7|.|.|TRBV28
CASSPTLLALSYEQYF
TGTGCCAGCAGTCCGACGCTACTAGCCCTCTCCTACGAGCAGTACTTC
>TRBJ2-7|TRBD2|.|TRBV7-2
CASSLLAGVAPYF
TGTGCCAGCAGCTTATTGGCGGGAGTTGCCCCGTACTTC
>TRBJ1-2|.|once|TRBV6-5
CASRPPRGGYGYTF
TGTGCCAGCAGGCCCCCTAGAGGGGGCTATGGCTACACCTTC
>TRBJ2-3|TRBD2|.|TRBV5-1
CASSGGGTRERRDTQYF
TGCGCCAGCAGCGGGGGGGGGACGCGGGAGAGGAGAGATACGCAGTATTTT
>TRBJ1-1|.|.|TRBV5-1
CASSGEGTALAFF
TGCGCCAGCAGCGGCGAGGGCACAGCCCTGGCTTTCTTT
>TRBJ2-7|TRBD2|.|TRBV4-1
CASSQERAGAGYEQYF
TGCGCCAGCAGCCAAGAACGGGCGGGAGCCGGCTACGAGCAGTACTTC
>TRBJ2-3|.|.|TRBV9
CASSLNNTQYF
TGTGCCAGCAGCCTAAATAATACGCAGTATTTT
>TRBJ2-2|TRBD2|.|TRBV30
CAWRFQRESTGELFF
TGTGCCTGGAGATTCCAGCGGGAGTCCACCGGGGAGCTGTTTTTT
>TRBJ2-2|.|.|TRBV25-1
CASSGEQGRAGELFF
TGTGCCAGCAGTGGGGAACAGGGAAGGGCCGGGGAGCTGTTTTTT
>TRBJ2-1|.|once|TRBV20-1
CSAPRYNEQFF
TGCAGTGCTCCCCGTTACAATGAGCAGTTCTTC
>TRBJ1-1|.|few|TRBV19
CASSIDHAGRPPTENTEAFF
TGTGCCAGTAGTATAGATCATGCCGGTCGGCCTCCGACAGAGAACACTGAAGCTTTCTTT
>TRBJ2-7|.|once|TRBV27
CASSLLGRYEQYF
TGTGCCAGCAGTTTATTGGGCCGCTACGAGCAGTACTTC
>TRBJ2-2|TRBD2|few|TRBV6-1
CASSDPNGGDTGELFF
TGTGCCAGCAGTGACCCGAACGGGGGGGACACCGGGGAGCTGTTTTTT
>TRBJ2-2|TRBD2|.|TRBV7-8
CASSWGSGSSVLNTGELFF
TGTGCCAGCAGCTGGGGGAGCGGGAGTAGTGTACTGAACACCGGGGAGCTGTTTTTT
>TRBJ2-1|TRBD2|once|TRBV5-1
CASSRGGSRFF
TGCGCCAGCAGCCGGGGAGGGAGTCGATTCTTC
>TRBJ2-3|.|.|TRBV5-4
CAILYRDSYTQYF
TGTGCCATTCTCTACCGGGACTCTTATACGCAGTATTTT
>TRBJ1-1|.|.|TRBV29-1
CSVVIQVPPKIEAFF
TGCAGCGTTGTCATCCAGGTCCCTCCGAAAATTGAAGCTTTCTTT
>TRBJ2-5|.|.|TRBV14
CASSQEEGGQETQYF
TGTGCCAGCAGCCAAGAAGAGGGGGGGCAAGAGACCCAGTACTTC
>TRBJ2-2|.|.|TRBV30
CAWSVKQGDWLAEWSTGELFF
TGTGCCTGGAGTGTAAAACAGGGGGATTGGCTAGCGGAGTGGAGCACCGGGGAGCTGTTTTTT
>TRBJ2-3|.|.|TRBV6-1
CASRTGSTDTQYF
TGTGCCAGCAGGACGGGTAGCACAGATACGCAGTATTTT